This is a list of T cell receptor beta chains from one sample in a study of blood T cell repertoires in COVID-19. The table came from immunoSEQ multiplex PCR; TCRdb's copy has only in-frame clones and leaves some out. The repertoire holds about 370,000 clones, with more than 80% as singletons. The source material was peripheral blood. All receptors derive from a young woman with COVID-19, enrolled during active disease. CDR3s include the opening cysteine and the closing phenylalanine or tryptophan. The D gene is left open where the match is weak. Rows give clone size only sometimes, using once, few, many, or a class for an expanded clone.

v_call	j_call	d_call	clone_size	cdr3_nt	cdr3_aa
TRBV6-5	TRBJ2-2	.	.	TGTGCCAGCAGCCCCTTGGTGGAGACCGGGGAGCTGTTTTTT	CASSPLVETGELFF
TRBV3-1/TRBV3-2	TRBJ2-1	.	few	TGTGCCAGCAGCCAAAGAGCGATAACGAGGAATGAGCAGTTCTTC	CASSQRAITRNEQFF
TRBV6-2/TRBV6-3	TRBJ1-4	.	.	TGTGCCAGCAGTCCAGCGGGGAGAACTAATGAAAAACTGTTTTTT	CASSPAGRTNEKLFF
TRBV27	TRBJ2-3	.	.	TGTGCCAGCAGTTATCGGGCGCAGAGGGGCACAGATACGCAGTATTTT	CASSYRAQRGTDTQYF
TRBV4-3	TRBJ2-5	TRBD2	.	TGCGCCAGCAGCCAAGAAGGGGAGGGAGAAGAGACCCAGTACTTC	CASSQEGEGEETQYF
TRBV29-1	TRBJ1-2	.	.	TGCAGCGTTGCCCGGACGGGAATTTGGGATGGCTACACCTTC	CSVARTGIWDGYTF
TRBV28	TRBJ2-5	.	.	TGTGCCAGCAGTTTGGCCGGGGAGCAAGAGACCCAGTACTTC	CASSLAGEQETQYF
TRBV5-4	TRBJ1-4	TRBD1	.	TGTGCCAGCAGCCACACGGACAGGACCTCTAATGAAAAACTGTTTTTT	CASSHTDRTSNEKLFF
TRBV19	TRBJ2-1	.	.	TGTGCCAGTACCCTGAGATATTCCTACAATGAGCAGTTCTTC	CASTLRYSYNEQFF
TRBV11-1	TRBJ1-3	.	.	TGTGCCAGCAGCTTATCAAAGACAGGCGGAAACACCATATATTTT	CASSLSKTGGNTIYF
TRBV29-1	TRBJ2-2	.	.	TGCAGCGTTATCCTAGGATGGCGCGGGGAGCTGTTTTTT	CSVILGWRGELFF
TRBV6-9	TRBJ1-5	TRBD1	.	TGTGCCAACGGGACAGGGGGCGAGTTTAGCAATCAGCCCCAGCATTTT	CANGTGGEFSNQPQHF
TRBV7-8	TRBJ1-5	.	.	TGTGCCAGCAGCTCGACTCTAACAGCAGGGTTACATCAGCCCCAGCATTTT	CASSSTLTAGLHQPQHF
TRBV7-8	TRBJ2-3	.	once	TGTGCCAGCAGCTCCGTGGGGCTTGGCACAGATACGCAGTATTTT	CASSSVGLGTDTQYF
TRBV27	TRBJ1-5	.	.	TGTGCCAGCAGTTTATCATGGGGACACAGCAATCAGCCCCAGCATTTT	CASSLSWGHSNQPQHF
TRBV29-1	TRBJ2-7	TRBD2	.	TGCAGCGTTGAAGCCCGGAGTAGCGGGGCCTACGAGCAGTACTTC	CSVEARSSGAYEQYF
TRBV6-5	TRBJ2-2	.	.	TGTGCCAGCAGGGATCGGGGACAGAACACCGGGGAGCTGTTTTTT	CASRDRGQNTGELFF
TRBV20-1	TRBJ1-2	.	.	TGCAGTGTTCACCCAGCAGGGGGCTACACCTTC	CSVHPAGGYTF
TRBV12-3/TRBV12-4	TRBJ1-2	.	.	TGTGCCAGCTATCTCAACTATGGCTACACCTTC	CASYLNYGYTF
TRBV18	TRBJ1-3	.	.	TGTGCCAGCTCACCACCCGGGGATGGAAACACCATATATTTT	CASSPPGDGNTIYF
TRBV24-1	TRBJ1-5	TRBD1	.	TGTGCCACCAGTGATCCCCGCGACAGGGCGGCCCAGCATTTT	CATSDPRDRAAQHF
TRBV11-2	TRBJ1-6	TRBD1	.	TGTGCCAGCAGCCCACAGGGGGCTGGGAATTCACCCCTCCACTTT	CASSPQGAGNSPLHF
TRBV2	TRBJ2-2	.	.	TGTGCCAGCAGTGAAATGGCGACTACCGGGGAGCTGTTTTTT	CASSEMATTGELFF
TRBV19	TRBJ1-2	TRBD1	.	TGTGCCAGTAGTATCGAAACCCGTGGACAGGGCCAGGGCGGCTACACCTTC	CASSIETRGQGQGGYTF
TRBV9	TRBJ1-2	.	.	TGTGCCAGCAGCCCGACCCAGGGGCGGAGCGGCTACACCTTC	CASSPTQGRSGYTF
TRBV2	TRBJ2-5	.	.	TGTGCCAGCAGTGAAGTGGCTAGCAGGCTCGAGACCCAGTACTTC	CASSEVASRLETQYF
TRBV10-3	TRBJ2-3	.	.	TGTGCCATCAGTGAGTCCGCGGGAAGCACAGATACGCAGTATTTT	CAISESAGSTDTQYF
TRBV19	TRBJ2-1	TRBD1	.	TGTGCCAGTAGTATAGATAGACAGGGGGCGGATGAGCAGTTCTTC	CASSIDRQGADEQFF
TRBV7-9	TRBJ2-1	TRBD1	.	TGTGCCAGCAGCTCGTCCGGGACAGCAAGCTCCTACAATGAGCAGTTCTTC	CASSSSGTASSYNEQFF
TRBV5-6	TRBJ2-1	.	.	TGTGCCAGCAGCTTCGGCTACAATGAGCAGTTCTTC	CASSFGYNEQFF
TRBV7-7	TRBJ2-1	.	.	TGTGCTAGCAGCTCCCAAGGACTGGGCAGTGAGCAGTTCTTC	CASSSQGLGSEQFF
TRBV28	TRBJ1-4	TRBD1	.	TGTGCCAGCAGACCGGGACAGGGGGTCTCCGAAAAACTGTTTTTT	CASRPGQGVSEKLFF
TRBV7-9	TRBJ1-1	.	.	TGTGCCAGCAGCTTAGGCTCTCTACTCATGAACACTGAAGCTTTCTTT	CASSLGSLLMNTEAFF
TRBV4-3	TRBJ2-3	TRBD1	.	TGCGCCAGCAGCCAAACCCGGGACAGAGTGCGAGTTGAGCAGTATTTT	CASSQTRDRVRVEQYF
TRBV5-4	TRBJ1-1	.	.	TGTGCCAGCAGCTTGGTTTCTCGCACTGAAGCTTTCTTT	CASSLVSRTEAFF
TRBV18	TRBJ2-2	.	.	TGTGCCAGCTCACCACCCAACTCCCCGGCGGGGACCGGGGAGCTGTTTTTT	CASSPPNSPAGTGELFF
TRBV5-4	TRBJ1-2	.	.	TGTGCCAGCAGAACGGACAGATCCTATGGCTACACCTTC	CASRTDRSYGYTF
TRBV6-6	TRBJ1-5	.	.	TGTGCCAGCAGTCTCTTCGGGGAAAATCAGCCCCAGCATTTT	CASSLFGENQPQHF
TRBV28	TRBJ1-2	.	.	TGTGCCAGCAGCTTTCTAGGGGCGCGAGGCTATGGCTACACCTTC	CASSFLGARGYGYTF
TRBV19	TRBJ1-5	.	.	TGTGCCAGTAGCCAGGGGATCCGTCAGCCCCAGCATTTT	CASSQGIRQPQHF
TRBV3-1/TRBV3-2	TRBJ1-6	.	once	TGTGCCAGCAGCCAGGGCCAGGGCTATTCACCCCTCCACTTT	CASSQGQGYSPLHF
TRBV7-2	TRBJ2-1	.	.	TGTGCCAGCAGCAGGGGATTTTTTGGGGATGAGCAGTTCTTC	CASSRGFFGDEQFF
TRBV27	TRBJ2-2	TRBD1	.	TGTGCCAGCAGTTTAGCAGGGGGCTTCACCGGGGAGCTGTTTTTT	CASSLAGGFTGELFF
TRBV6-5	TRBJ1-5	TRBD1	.	TGTGCCAGCACCCAGGGGGGCGGTCAGCCCCAGCATTTT	CASTQGGGQPQHF
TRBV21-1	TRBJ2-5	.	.	TGTGCCTACCACGGACTTGATCAAGAGACCCAGTACTTC	CAYHGLDQETQYF
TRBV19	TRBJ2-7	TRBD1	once	TGTGCCAGTAGTGACCGGGACAGGGGCTACGAGCAGTACTTC	CASSDRDRGYEQYF
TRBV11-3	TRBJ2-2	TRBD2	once	TGTGCCAGCACCAACCTGGCGGGGGGTGTCACCGGGGAGCTGTTTTTT	CASTNLAGGVTGELFF
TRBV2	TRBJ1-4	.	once	TGTGCCAGCAGTGATCAAGCCACCGCATTTTTT	CASSDQATAFF
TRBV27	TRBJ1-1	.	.	TGTGCCAGCAGTTCTTATAGCGCAGAGAACACTGAAGCTTTCTTT	CASSSYSAENTEAFF
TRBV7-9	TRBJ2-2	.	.	TGTGCCAGCAGCTTAGGTGCAGCGGTCACCGGGGAGCTGTTTTTT	CASSLGAAVTGELFF
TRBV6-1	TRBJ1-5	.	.	TGTGCCAGCAGTGATAAGGGGGAAGGCAATCAGCCCCAGCATTTT	CASSDKGEGNQPQHF
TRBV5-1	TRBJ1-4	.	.	TGCGCCAGCAGCTTGGATCCAACAGGGATCACTAATGAAAAACTGTTTTTT	CASSLDPTGITNEKLFF
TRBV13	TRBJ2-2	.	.	TGTGCCAGCAGCCCCCTTGCCGGGGAGCTGTTTTTT	CASSPLAGELFF